A single T cell receptor beta chain is shown here with its context. This clonotype was counted at least ten times. The specificity of this receptor is unknown. The input lacks base qualities; no much larger clone sits a single base away. Instrument used: Illumina HiSeq 2500. TCR beta libraries were prepared by quantitative 5'-RACE with molecular barcodes. The authors' analysis ran thus. A new computational method based on a probabilistic model of VDJ rearrangement was used to identify disease-linked TCR variants. TCRdb reworked the public reads: Q25 trimming with fastp, MiXCR clone assembly, productive beta chains retained. Entries are consolidated by CDR3 protein sequence, retaining the most common genes and DNA. The V and J calls and clone size come from TCRdb's table, not from the authors' own analysis. Here the sample has 200,000 to 300,000 distinct CDR3 sequences; approximately 10% occur a single time. The top ten hold roughly 2.5% of the sample.

This sample was taken from a study of CD8 T cells in ankylosing spondylitis (dated by TCRdb to 2016 to 2017). Notes on the research overall: The study profiled T cell receptor beta repertoires in healthy donors and ankylosing spondylitis patients to find disease-linked TCR variants. The full study cohort was made up of about 25 ankylosing spondylitis patients and about a hundred healthy donors. Peripheral blood was sampled, and synovial fluid was also collected from ankylosing spondylitis patients.

The study at large found these results: Blood from ankylosing spondylitis patients appeared to be characterized by a TCR beta motif composed of roughly 8 highly homologous amino acid variants. According to the report, matched synovial fluid samples from ankylosing spondylitis patients were significantly enriched for the disease-linked clones. Some motif variants were previously reported in synovial fluid and blood of reactive arthritis patients, suggesting common disease-initiation mechanisms. The disease-linked clones showed a CD8+ phenotype and occurred at relatively low frequencies in peripheral blood.

Sequenced input: blood, either unsorted or a sorted T cell fraction (not recorded which). The receptor was isolated from a male donor with ankylosing spondylitis or in good health (not recorded which).

The CDR3 in this case is CASSLDTGELFF. The bases read TGCGCCAGCAGCTTGGACACCGGGGAGCTGTTTTTT. The sequence links TRBV5-1 to TRBJ2-2, with the D gene not confidently named. V was cut back by 0 bases and J by 3 bases, leaving a gap of 0 bases between them. The germline V gene specifies SGHRS as CDR1 and YFSETQ as CDR2. The CDR3 measures 12 amino acids from cysteine to phenylalanine. Only the CDR3 region is kept as DNA, spanning 36 bases read in frame from base 1.